The clone carrying this TCR beta chain was observed a few times. This CDR3 comprises 13 residues. Per the germline V gene, CDR1 is SGHAT and CDR2 is FQNNGV. V lost 6 bases to trimming and J lost 3 bases, with 11 bases between them. These data come from a study of T-cell memory formation after mild COVID-19. A single record per CDR3 protein comes from TCRdb applying MiXCR to the 5' RACE reads. The table has about 130,000 distinct CDR3 sequences, roughly 6% seen once. The receptor comes from an adult woman who had mild COVID-19 (a few samples of this study predate the infection). Cell type and time point are not known. The J gene is TRBJ1-1, the V gene TRBV11-2; D remains unclear. Material: PBMCs or a T cell subset sorted from them (not recorded which). The CDR3 reads CASSRNRDTEAFF. The CDR3 coding sequence is TGTGCCAGCAGTCGGAACCGGGACACTGAAGCTTTCTTT.